These 5 T cell receptor beta chains were all obtained from the same sample, sequenced in a study of T cell responses to AZD1222 COVID-19 vaccine. TCRdb's table, derived via immunoSEQ multiplex PCR, lists solely in-frame clones and lacks some. The table lists 110,000 or so clones, around 84% of them singletons, with 15% to 20% in the top ten. The sequencing used peripheral blood, collected 28 days after the second AZD1222 dose. The source is an adult who received the AZD1222 COVID-19 vaccine.

This chain connects TRBV11-1 to TRBJ1-2, with 8 bases aligning to TRBD1. This CDR3 has 12 amino acids. V lost 5 bases and J lost 7; bases outside the gene matches: 3. CDR1 is SGHAT and CDR2 is FQDESV in the germline V gene (reference sequence). The CDR3 region is CASSQGQGGYTF. DNA for the CDR3: TGTGCCAGCAGCCAAGGACAGGGTGGCTACACCTTC.

This chain links TRBV5-1 with TRBJ1-1, with D uncertain. Trimming pared 3 bases from V and 1 base from J, leaving 7 bases between. This CDR3 has 13 residues. CDR1 SGHRS and CDR2 YFSETQ come from the germline V gene. This CDR3 reads CASSWWENTEAFF. The CDR3 region has the DNA TGCGCCAGCAGCTGGTGGGAGAACACTGAAGCTTTCTTT. Using reference TRBV5-1 and TRBJ1-1 for the parts outside the CDR3, the full variable domain is KAGVTQTPRYLIKTRGQQVTLSCSPISGHRSVSWYQQTPGQGLQFLFEYFSETQRNKGNFPGRFSGRQFSNSRSEMNVSTLELGDSALYLCASSWWENTEAFFGQGTRLTVV.

V is TRBV3-1 (or the pseudogene TRBV3-2) and J is TRBJ1-5; D is undetermined. Germline V gene lookup returns CDR1 LGHDT and CDR2 YNNKEL (reference sequence). V gave up 1 base and J gave up 3 bases, with 13 bases separating them. There are 16 residues in the CDR3. The CDR3 protein is CASSQGWGEINQPQHF. The CDR3 DNA is TGTGCCAGCAGCCAAGGGTGGGGAGAAATCAATCAGCCCCAGCATTTT.

This clone was detected only a few times. This chain links TRBV19 with TRBJ1-1; D remains unclear. V was cut by 9 bases and J by 1 base, with 18 bases left in between. In germline, CDR1 is LNHDA, CDR2 SQIVND (reference sequence). The CDR3 spans 15 residues. The CDR3 protein is CARTSGGQENTEAFF. CDR3 DNA sequence: TGTGCCAGGACTAGCGGCGGGCAGGAGAACACTGAAGCTTTCTTT.

This chain uses TRBV2 with TRBJ1-1; D is ambiguous. The germline CDR1 and CDR2 sequences are SNHLY and FYNNEI. V dropped 7 bases and J dropped 0 bases, with 12 bases sitting between them. The CDR3 covers 14 residues. This chain's CDR3 is CASNERYMNTEAFF. The DNA of the CDR3 is TGTGCCAGCAACGAGCGATACATGAACACTGAAGCTTTCTTT.